The present T cell receptor (beta chain) was sequenced within a study of blood T cell repertoires in COVID-19. Study-wide background: Collection of acute and convalescent COVID-19 samples took place in the United States, Italy and Spain. From T cells, B-cell-depleted T cells, or PBMCs came the material, which was cDNA or gDNA.

This clone was seen just once. Authors' methods: Researchers report that nucleated cell counts were estimated from reference gene primer amplification. TCRdb's copy holds only in-frame clones and misses some; the assay was immunoSEQ multiplex PCR. D and trimming come from the DNA, and the V and J calls and clone size come from that table. The table shows roughly 80,000 clones, with 80% to 90% occurring only once. The CDR3 is made up of 13 amino acids. Trimming shortened V by 0 bases and J by 7 bases, and 7 bases separated the two germline ends. The germline V gene has CDR1 LNHNV and CDR2 YYDKDF (reference sequence).

Sample: peripheral blood. The TCR was taken from a man aged 45-65 years with active COVID-19. The genes are TRBV15 and TRBJ1-5; no definite D call. The chain's CDR3 is CATSRDRGQPQHF. The CDR3 region has the DNA TGTGCCACCAGCAGAGACCGAGGGCAGCCCCAGCATTTT.